Presented here are 10 T cell receptor beta chains from one specimen sequenced in a study of regulatory T cells in long-lasting Graves disease. Through Arm-PCR of CDR3 regions and iRepertoire HTBI primers, TCR beta libraries were built. TCRdb independently ran MiXCR on the multiplex PCR reads; one entry per CDR3 protein. The data contain more than 300,000 distinct CDR3 sequences, over 9.5% of them seen just once; the ten biggest clones take up approximately 20%. Specified time point: newly diagnosed GD, antithyroid drugs for less than 3 months. Researchers made the TCR library from RNA that was extracted from PBMCs. These data also formed part of another study, on T cells in Graves' hyperthyroidism and ophthalmopathy.

The specimen was peripheral blood mononuclear cells (PBMCs), collected at new diagnosis, from a patient treated with antithyroid drugs. Source of these receptors: a woman aged 18-29 years with Graves disease.

For this clonotype: Just one base apart from a much larger clone, this may be a read error. V gene TRBV2 combines with J gene TRBJ2-3; D remains ambiguous. CDR3 length: 13 amino acids. Germline V gene data show CDR1 as SNHLY and CDR2 as FYNNEI. The CDR3 sequence is CASSANPTNTQYF. As DNA, the CDR3 is TGTGCCAGCAGTGCAAACCCCACAAATACGCAGTATTTT.

The chain is built from TRBV20-1 and TRBJ2-3; 11 bases line up with TRBD2. J gave up 3 bases and V 3 bases, and 2 bases lay outside the gene matches. CDR1 and CDR2 (germline): DFQATT, SNEGSKA (reference sequence). The CDR3 spans 14 residues. The CDR3 loop is CSASTSGRTDTQYF. As DNA, the CDR3 is TGCAGTGCTAGTACTAGCGGGAGAACAGATACGCAGTATTTT.

At least ten counts were recorded for this clonotype. This chain uses TRBV3-1 with TRBJ1-1; D call uncertain. This CDR3 region has 11 residues. Germline V gene lookup returns CDR1 LGHDT and CDR2 YNNKEL (reference sequence). V was pared by 3 bases and J by 4 bases, with 3 bases between. The CDR3 nucleotides read TGTGCCAGCAGCCACAGCACTGAAGCTTTCTTT. Translated, it gives CASSHSTEAFF.

This clonotype has ten or more counts. V and J are TRBV12-3 or TRBV12-4 and TRBJ2-2, with no clear D. Trimming cost V 9 bases and J 3 bases, with 20 bases left between them. The length of the CDR3 is 16 residues. The CDR3 loop is CASPRSVIADTGELFF. The CDR3 DNA follows: TGTGCCAGTCCCCGGTCGGTGATCGCGGACACCGGGGAGCTGTTTTTT.

This clonotype has a count of ten or more. The V call is TRBV29-1, the J call TRBJ1-1; D remains ambiguous. The CDR3 consists of 13 residues. V lost 5 bases and J lost 0, with 10 bases in between. Germline lookup yields CDR1 SQVTM and CDR2 ANQGSEA. The CDR3 is CSVCHTMNTEAFF. The CDR3 DNA sequence: TGCAGCGTTTGTCATACCATGAACACTGAAGCTTTCTTT.

Only one count was recorded for this clonotype. V gene TRBV13 combines with J gene TRBJ2-7; no reliable D call. CDR3 length: 14 amino acids. CDR1 PRHDT and CDR2 FYEKMQ come from the germline V gene (reference sequence). The ends were cut back, 3 bases at V and 3 bases at J, with 12 bases in the middle. In nucleotides, the CDR3 is TGTGCCAGCAGCTTGGCGCTGGAGCACTACGAGCAGTACTTC. The encoded protein is CASSLALEHYEQYF.

V gene TRBV20-1 combines with J gene TRBJ2-5; the match to TRBD1 covers 8 bases. Germline CDR1 DFQATT, CDR2 SNEGSKA (reference sequence). The CDR3 sequence is 16 residues long. V lost 3 bases, J lost 3 bases, and 12 bases stayed unmatched. The CDR3 DNA follows: TGCAGTGCTAGCTCACAGGGCAGGGGGCTTAAAGAGACCCAGTACTTC. As protein: CSASSQGRGLKETQYF.

The rearrangement uses TRBV27 and TRBJ2-1; D not certain. With 4 bases removed from V and 7 bases from J, the gap between germline ends came to 11 bases. CDR1 is MNHEY, CDR2 SMNVEV, per germline (reference sequence). The CDR3 runs to 13 residues. CDR3 bases: TGTGCCAGCAGTTCCCCTCTGGGGAATGAGCAGTTCTTC. Translating gives CASSSPLGNEQFF.

V usage is TRBV29-1 and J usage is TRBJ2-7; 8 bases fit TRBD1. The trim removed 3 bases at V and 5 bases at J, leaving 9 bases unmatched. The CDR3 covers 14 residues. CDR1 and CDR2 (germline): SQVTM, ANQGSEA. The CDR3 is CSVEGLAGGDEQYF. The CDR3 DNA sequence: TGCAGCGTTGAGGGTCTGGCAGGGGGCGACGAGCAGTACTTC.

The sample holds many counts of this clonotype. The rearrangement joins TRBV5-1 to TRBJ2-3; 9 bases align to TRBD1. V trimming: 0 bases; J trimming: 5 bases; junction bases outside the gene matches: 7. Per the germline V gene, CDR1 is SGHRS and CDR2 is YFSETQ. The CDR3 totals 16 residues. The DNA of the CDR3 is TGCGCCAGCAGCTTGGCCATAGGGACAGGGAGAGATACGCAGTATTTT. Its translation is CASSLAIGTGRDTQYF.